This T cell receptor beta chain was recovered during a study of blood T cell repertoires in COVID-19. Turning to the study itself: The analysed material was cDNA or gDNA that came from T cells, B-cell-depleted T cells, or PBMCs.

Participant age was roughly 18 to 89 years, and participants resided in fewer than 30 US areas. Cohorts were based on clinical histories the participants reported. The recovered donors of Cohort 3 showed two negative PCRs, clearance, or symptom resolution. The CDR3 spans 14 residues. Germline loops: CDR1 LNHDA, CDR2 SQIVND (reference sequence). Trimming pared 6 bases from V and 4 bases from J, leaving 16 bases between. This table comes from immunoSEQ multiplex PCR, and its TCRdb copy is limited to in-frame clones, with some not included. There are around 450,000 clones in the sample; about nine tenths occur only once, and 0.7% lies in the top ten.

The rearrangement uses TRBV19 and TRBJ2-7; D is uncertain. Sequenced: PBMCs or T cells enriched from blood (not recorded which). This sequence originates from a woman aged 18-29 years who had recovered from COVID-19. In nucleotides, the CDR3 is TGTGCCAGTAGACGTCAGGCCCGTGAGTACGAGCAGTACTTC. It yields the protein CASRRQAREYEQYF.